The TCR beta chain described here comes from a study of beta chain features in type 1 diabetes. Notes on the study in general: Within each of all four CD4+ subsets, Type 1 diabetes patients had TCRB CDR3s that were moderately but significantly shorter. Lower insertion and higher deletion counts appeared at VDJ junctions in type 1 diabetes patients.

V was cut by 7 bases and J by 6 bases, with 19 bases left in between. CDR1 and CDR2 (germline): MNHEY, SMNVEV (reference sequence). The CDR3 extends over 15 amino acids. The entirety of the isolated RNA underwent reverse transcription, so expressed TCRB transcripts were sequenced. Measured with immunoSEQ multiplex PCR; TCRdb has only the in-frame clones, and not every one. The sample holds about 120,000 clones, roughly 15% seen once. This clone came up a few times. Its antigen is not known. The TCR was taken from a man younger than 45 with type 1 diabetes. The sequenced sample was central memory CD4+ T cells from blood. The J gene is TRBJ2-1, the V gene TRBV27; possible D gene TRBD2, 6 bases. Written as DNA, the CDR3 is TGTGCCAGCACCCGAGGCGGGACGCTATTCAATGAGCAGTTCTTC. The encoded protein is CASTRGGTLFNEQFF.